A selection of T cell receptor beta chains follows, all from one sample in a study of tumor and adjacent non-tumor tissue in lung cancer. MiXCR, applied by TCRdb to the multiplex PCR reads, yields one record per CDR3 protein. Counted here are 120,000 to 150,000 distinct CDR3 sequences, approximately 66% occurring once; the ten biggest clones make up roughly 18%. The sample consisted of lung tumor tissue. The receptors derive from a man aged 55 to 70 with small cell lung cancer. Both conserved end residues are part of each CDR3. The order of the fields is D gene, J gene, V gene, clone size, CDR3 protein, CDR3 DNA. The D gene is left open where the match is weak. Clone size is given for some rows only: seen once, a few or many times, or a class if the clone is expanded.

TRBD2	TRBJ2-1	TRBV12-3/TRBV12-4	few	CASSRLRGDYNEQFF	TGTGCCAGCAGCCGCCTACGGGGGGACTACAATGAGCAGTTCTTC
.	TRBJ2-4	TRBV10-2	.	CASSESRGPNIQYF	TGCGCCAGCAGTGAGTCACGGGGACCCAACATTCAGTACTTC
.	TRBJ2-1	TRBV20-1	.	CNARDGSSGTHEQFF	TGCAATGCTAGAGATGGGTCTAGTGGGACCCATGAGCAGTTCTTC
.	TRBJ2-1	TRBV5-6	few	CASSLVFSEEQFF	TGTGCCAGCAGCTTGGTGTTTAGCGAAGAGCAGTTCTTC
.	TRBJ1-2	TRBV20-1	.	CSVRDHRYDYTF	TGCAGTGTTAGAGATCACCGCTATGACTACACCTTC
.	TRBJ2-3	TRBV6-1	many	CASSGGLSLDTQYF	TGTGCCAGCAGCGGAGGCTTATCCCTAGATACGCAGTATTTT
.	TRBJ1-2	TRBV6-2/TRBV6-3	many	CASSYVANYGYTF	TGTGCCAGCAGTTACGTCGCTAACTATGGCTACACCTTC
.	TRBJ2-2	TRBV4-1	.	CASRRHSNTGELFF	TGCGCCAGCAGGAGGCACTCCAACACCGGGGAGCTGTTTTTT
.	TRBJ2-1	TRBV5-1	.	CASSSTDPFNNEQFF	TGCGCCAGCAGCTCCACTGATCCCTTTAACAATGAGCAGTTCTTC
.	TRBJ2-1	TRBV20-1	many	CSARDIRPSSYNEQFF	TGCAGTGCTAGAGATATCAGGCCTAGCTCCTACAATGAGCAGTTCTTC
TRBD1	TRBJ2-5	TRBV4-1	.	CASSQDGTGSGETQYF	TGCGCCAGCAGCCAAGATGGGACAGGGAGCGGTGAGACCCAGTACTTC
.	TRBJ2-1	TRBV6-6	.	CASSYIPAKGQSF	TGTGCCAGCAGTTACATTCCTGCTAAGGGGCAGTCCTTC
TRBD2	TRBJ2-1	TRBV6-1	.	CASRLPLAGGAEQFF	TGTGCCAGCAGGCTCCCCTTAGCGGGAGGGGCTGAGCAGTTCTTC
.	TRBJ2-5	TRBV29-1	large	CSVEVGSTQETQYF	TGCAGCGTTGAAGTCGGCAGTACCCAAGAGACCCAGTACTTC
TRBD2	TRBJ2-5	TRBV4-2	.	CASSQNRGLAATEKTQYF	TGTGCCAGCAGCCAAAATAGGGGACTAGCGGCGACTGAAAAGACCCAGTACTTC
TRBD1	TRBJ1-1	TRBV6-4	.	CASSDGQGATEAFF	TGTGCCAGCAGTGACGGTCAGGGGGCCACTGAAGCTTTCTTT
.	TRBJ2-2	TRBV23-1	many	CASSQSGRVPTFLNTGELFF	TGCGCCAGCAGTCAATCGGGAAGGGTCCCGACCTTTTTGAACACCGGGGAGCTGTTTTTT
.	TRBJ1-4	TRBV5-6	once	CASSDEGRGVEKLFF	TGTGCCAGCAGCGACGAGGGACGGGGCGTAGAAAAACTGTTTTTT
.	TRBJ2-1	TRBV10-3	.	CAVSDPGSHNEQFF	TGTGCCGTCAGTGACCCGGGATCACACAATGAGCAGTTCTTC
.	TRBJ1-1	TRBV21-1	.	CASTPGQGNTEAFF	TGTGCCAGTACCCCAGGACAGGGGAACACTGAAGCTTTCTTT
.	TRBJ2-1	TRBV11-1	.	CAGSLLANRYNEQFF	TGTGCCGGCAGTTTGCTAGCGAATAGATATAATGAGCAGTTCTTC
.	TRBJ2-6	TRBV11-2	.	CATSKGSVANVLTF	TGTGCCACCAGCAAGGGATCCGTGGCCAACGTCCTGACTTTC
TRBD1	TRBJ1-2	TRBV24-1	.	CATSTGQGYGNTF	TGTGCCACCAGTACGGGACAGGGCTATGGCAACACCTTC
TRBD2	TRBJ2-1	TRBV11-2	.	CASSFDSGRASEQFF	TGTGCCAGCAGCTTCGATAGTGGGAGGGCCAGTGAGCAGTTCTTC
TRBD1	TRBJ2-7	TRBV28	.	CASSLGRSGQGFSYEQYF	TGTGCCAGCAGTTTAGGAAGGTCCGGACAGGGCTTCTCCTACGAGCAGTACTTC
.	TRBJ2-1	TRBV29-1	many	CSVLSPRGLEQFF	TGCAGCGTTTTGAGCCCCAGAGGACTCGAGCAGTTCTTC
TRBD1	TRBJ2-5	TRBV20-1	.	CSVKTGLQTQYF	TGCAGTGTAAAGACAGGGCTTCAGACCCAATACTTC